This entry features one T cell receptor beta chain sequence. Its antigen is not known. The CDR3 consists of 17 residues. V was pared by 3 bases and J by 2 bases, with 6 bases of the junction left unmatched. Germline V lookup: CDR1 SGHDT, CDR2 YYEEEE. This sample was taken from a study of T cells after posttransplantation cyclophosphamide. Findings and caveats of the study: TRB clonality was highly associated with recipient CMV seropositivity and reactivation.

The data were produced by immunoSEQ multiplex PCR, yet TCRdb's version contains in-frame clones alone and is incomplete. The table has roughly 6,800 clones, around 90% seen once. J is TRBJ1-4 and V is TRBV5-6; 11 positions match TRBD1. The receptor was derived from a woman aged 50 to 65 in good health and a related stem cell transplant donor. The sample was CD4+ T cells sorted from blood. As DNA, the CDR3 is TGTGCCAGCAGCTCAGGGGACAGGGGGATCACTAATGAAAAACTGTTTTTT. It specifies CASSSGDRGITNEKLFF.